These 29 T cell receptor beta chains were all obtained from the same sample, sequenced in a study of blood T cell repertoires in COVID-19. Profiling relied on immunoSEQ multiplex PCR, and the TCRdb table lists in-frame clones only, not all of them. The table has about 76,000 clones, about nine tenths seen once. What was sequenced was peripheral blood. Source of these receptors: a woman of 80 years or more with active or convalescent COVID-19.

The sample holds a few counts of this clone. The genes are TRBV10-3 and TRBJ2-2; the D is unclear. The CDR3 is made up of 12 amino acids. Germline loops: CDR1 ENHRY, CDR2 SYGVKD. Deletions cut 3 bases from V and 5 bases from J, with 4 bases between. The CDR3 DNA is TGTGCCATCAGTGAAGCGACCGGGGAGCTGTTTTTT. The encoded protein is CAISEATGELFF.

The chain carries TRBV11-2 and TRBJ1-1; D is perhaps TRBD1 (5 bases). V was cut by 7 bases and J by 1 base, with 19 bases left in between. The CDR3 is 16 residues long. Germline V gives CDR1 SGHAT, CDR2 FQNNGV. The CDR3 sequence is CASTREGGVPNTEAFF. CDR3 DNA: TGTGCCAGCACCAGGGAGGGCGGCGTTCCGAACACTGAAGCTTTCTTT. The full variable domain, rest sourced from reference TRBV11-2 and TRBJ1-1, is EAGVAQSPRYKIIEKRQSVAFWCNPISGHATLYWYQQILGQGPKLLIQFQNNGVVDDSQLPKDRFSAERLKGVDSTLKIQPAKLEDSAVYLCASTREGGVPNTEAFFGQGTRLTVV.

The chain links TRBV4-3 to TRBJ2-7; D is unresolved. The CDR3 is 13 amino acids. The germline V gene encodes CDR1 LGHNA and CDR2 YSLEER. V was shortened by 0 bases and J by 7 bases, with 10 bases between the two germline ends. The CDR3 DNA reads TGCGCCAGCAGCCAAGAACAGAAGAGAGAGCAGTACTTC. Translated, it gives CASSQEQKREQYF.

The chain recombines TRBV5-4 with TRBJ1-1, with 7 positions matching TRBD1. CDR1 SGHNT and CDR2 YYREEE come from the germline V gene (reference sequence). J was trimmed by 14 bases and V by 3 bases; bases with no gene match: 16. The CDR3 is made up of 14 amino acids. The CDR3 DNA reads TGTGCCAGCAGCTACGACGCAACTACAGGGGTATTCTTCTTT. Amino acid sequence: CASSYDATTGVFFF.

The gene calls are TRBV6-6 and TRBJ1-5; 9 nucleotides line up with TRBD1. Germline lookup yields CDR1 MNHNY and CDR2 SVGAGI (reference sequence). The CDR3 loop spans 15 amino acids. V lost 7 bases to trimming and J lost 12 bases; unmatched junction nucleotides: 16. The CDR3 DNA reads TGTGCCAGCACCCCCTTATTGGGACAGGGCGGGATCCAGCATTTT. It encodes CASTPLLGQGGIQHF.

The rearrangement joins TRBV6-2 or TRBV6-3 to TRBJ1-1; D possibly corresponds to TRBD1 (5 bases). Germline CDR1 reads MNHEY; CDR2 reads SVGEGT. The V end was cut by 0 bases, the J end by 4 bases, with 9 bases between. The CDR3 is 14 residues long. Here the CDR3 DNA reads TGTGCCAGCAGTTACTCTTCGACAGCCACTGAAGCTTTCTTT. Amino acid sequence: CASSYSSTATEAFF.

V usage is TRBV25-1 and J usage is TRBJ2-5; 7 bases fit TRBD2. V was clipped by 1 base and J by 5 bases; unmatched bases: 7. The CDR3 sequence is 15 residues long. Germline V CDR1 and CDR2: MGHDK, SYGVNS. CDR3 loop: CASSEWGRGRETQYF. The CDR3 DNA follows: TGTGCCAGCAGTGAATGGGGGAGGGGTCGGGAGACCCAGTACTTC.

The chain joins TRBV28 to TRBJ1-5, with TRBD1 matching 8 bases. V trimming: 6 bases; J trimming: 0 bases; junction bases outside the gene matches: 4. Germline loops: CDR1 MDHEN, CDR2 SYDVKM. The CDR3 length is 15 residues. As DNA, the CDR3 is TGTGCCAGCAGCATCGACAGGGGTAGCAATCAGCCCCAGCATTTT. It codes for CASSIDRGSNQPQHF.

In nucleotides, the CDR3 is TGTGCCAGTAGTACACGAGACAGGGGTAGAGAGACCCAGTACTTC. This codes for CASSTRDRGRETQYF. This chain uses TRBV19 with TRBJ2-5; 8 nucleotides match TRBD1. The CDR3 extends over 15 amino acids. Germline lookup yields CDR1 LNHDA and CDR2 SQIVND (reference sequence). Losses at the gene ends were 4 bases for V and 4 bases for J; bases not matched to a gene: 8.

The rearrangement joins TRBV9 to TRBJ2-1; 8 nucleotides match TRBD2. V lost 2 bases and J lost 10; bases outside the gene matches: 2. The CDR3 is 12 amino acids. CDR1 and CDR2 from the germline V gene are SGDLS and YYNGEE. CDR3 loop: CASSVLAGEQFF. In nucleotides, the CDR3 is TGTGCCAGCAGCGTGTTAGCGGGGGAGCAGTTCTTC. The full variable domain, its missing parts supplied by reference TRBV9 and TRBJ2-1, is DSGVTQTPKHLITATGQRVTLRCSPRSGDLSVYWYQQSLDQGLQFLIQYYNGEERAKGNILERFSAQQFPDLHSELNLSSLELGDSALYFCASSVLAGEQFFGPGTRLTVL.

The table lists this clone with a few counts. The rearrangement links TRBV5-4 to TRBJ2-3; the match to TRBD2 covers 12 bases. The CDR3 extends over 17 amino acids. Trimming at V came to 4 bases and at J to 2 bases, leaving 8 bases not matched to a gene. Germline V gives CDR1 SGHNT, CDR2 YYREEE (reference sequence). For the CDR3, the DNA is TGTGCCAGCAGCAAGAGGACTAGCGGGGATAACACAGATACGCAGTATTTT. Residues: CASSKRTSGDNTDTQYF.

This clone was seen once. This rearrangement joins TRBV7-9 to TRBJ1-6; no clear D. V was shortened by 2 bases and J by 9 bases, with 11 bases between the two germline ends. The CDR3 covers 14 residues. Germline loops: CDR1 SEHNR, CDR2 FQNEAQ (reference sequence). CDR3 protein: CASSLLSTGSPLHF. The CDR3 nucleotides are TGTGCCAGCAGCTTACTTAGCACGGGTTCACCCCTCCACTTT.

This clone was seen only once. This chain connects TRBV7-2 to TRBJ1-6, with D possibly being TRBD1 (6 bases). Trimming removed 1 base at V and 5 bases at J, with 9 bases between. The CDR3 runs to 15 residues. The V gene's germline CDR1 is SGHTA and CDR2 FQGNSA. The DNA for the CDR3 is TGTGCCAGCAGCTTAGAGGGGGGGGATAATTCACCCCTCCACTTT. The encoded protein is CASSLEGGDNSPLHF.

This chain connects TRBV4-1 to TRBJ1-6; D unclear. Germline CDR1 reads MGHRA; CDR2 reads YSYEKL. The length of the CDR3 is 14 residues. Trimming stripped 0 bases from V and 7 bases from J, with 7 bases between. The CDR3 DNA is TGCGCCAGCAGCCAAGATATCAGAAATTCACCCCTCCACTTT. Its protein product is CASSQDIRNSPLHF.

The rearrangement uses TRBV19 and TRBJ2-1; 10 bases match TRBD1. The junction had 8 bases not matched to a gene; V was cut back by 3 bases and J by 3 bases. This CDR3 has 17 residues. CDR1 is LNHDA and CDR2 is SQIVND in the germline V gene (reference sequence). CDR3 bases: TGTGCCAGTAGTATTGACCGGGACAGGGGCTTCTACAATGAGCAGTTCTTC. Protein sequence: CASSIDRDRGFYNEQFF.

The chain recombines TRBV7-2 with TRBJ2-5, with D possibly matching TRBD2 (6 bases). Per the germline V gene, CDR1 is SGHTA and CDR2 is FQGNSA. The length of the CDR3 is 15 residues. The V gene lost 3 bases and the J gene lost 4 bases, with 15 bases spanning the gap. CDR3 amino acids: CASSLGGATLETQYF. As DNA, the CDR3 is TGTGCCAGCAGCTTGGGCGGGGCTACCCTAGAGACCCAGTACTTC. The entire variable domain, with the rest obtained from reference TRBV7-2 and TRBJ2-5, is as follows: GAGVSQSPSNKVTEKGKDVELRCDPISGHTALYWYRQSLGQGLEFLIYFQGNSAPDKSGLPSDRFSAERTGGSVSTLTIQRTQQEDSAVYLCASSLGGATLETQYFGPGTRLLVL.

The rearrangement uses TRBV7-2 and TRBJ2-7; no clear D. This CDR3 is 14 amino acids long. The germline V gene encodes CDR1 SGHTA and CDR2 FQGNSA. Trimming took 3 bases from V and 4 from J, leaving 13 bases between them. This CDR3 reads CASSFGGANYEQYF. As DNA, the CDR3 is TGTGCCAGCAGCTTCGGCGGAGCCAATTACGAGCAGTACTTC.

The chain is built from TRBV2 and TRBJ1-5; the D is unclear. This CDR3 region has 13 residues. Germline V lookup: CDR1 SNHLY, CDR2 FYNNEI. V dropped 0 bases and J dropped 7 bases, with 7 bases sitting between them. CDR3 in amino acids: CASSEAPVQPQHF. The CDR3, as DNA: TGTGCCAGCAGTGAAGCGCCGGTGCAGCCCCAGCATTTT.

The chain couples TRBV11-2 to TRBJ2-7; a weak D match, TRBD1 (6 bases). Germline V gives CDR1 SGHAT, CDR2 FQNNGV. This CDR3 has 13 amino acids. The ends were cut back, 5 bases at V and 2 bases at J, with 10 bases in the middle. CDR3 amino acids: CASSRQDAYEQYF. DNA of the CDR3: TGTGCCAGCAGCCGACAGGACGCCTACGAGCAGTACTTC.

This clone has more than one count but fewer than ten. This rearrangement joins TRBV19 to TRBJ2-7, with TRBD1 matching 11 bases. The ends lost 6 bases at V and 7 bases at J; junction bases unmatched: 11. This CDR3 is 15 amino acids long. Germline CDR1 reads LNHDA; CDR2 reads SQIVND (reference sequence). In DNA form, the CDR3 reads TGTGCCAGTAGACCAAACGGACAGGGGGCGGGGGAGCAGTACTTC. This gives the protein CASRPNGQGAGEQYF.

The CDR3, as DNA: TGTGCTAGTGGTTTGGTGGGACAGACAGGGCGCAGCCATGGCTACACCTTC. Translated, it gives CASGLVGQTGRSHGYTF. The chain couples TRBV12-5 to TRBJ1-2; 7 positions match TRBD1. The V and J ends lost 0 bases and 6 bases, in that order; junction bases with no gene match: 13. The CDR3 runs 17 residues. From germline, CDR1 is LGHNT and CDR2 FRNRAP.

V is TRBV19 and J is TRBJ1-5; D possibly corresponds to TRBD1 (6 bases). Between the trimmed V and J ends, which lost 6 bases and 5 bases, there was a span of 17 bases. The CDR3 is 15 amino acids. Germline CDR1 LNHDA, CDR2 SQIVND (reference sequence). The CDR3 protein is CASRGQAGAHQPQHF. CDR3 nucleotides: TGTGCCAGTAGAGGGCAGGCAGGGGCCCATCAGCCCCAGCATTTT.

This CDR3 is CACRRGFYEQYF. CDR3 nucleotide sequence: TGTGCCTGCCGGAGGGGATTCTACGAGCAGTACTTC. The rearrangement links TRBV30 to TRBJ2-7; D perhaps matches TRBD2 (6 bases). V dropped 6 bases and J dropped 3 bases, with 12 bases sitting between them. CDR1 and CDR2 (germline): GTSNPN, SVGIG (reference sequence). This CDR3 is 12 amino acids long. Full variable domain (remainder filled in from reference TRBV30 and TRBJ2-7): SQTIHQWPATLVQPVGSPLSLECTVEGTSNPNLYWYRQAAGRGLQLLFYSVGIGQISSEVPQNLSASRPQDRQFILSSKKLLLSDSGFYLCACRRGFYEQYFGPGTRLTVT.

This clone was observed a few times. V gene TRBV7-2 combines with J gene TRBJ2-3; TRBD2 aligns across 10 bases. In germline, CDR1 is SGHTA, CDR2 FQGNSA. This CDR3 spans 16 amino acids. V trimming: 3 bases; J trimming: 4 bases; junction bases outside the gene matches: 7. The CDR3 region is CASSLETSGSSDTQYF. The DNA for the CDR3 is TGTGCCAGCAGCTTGGAGACTAGCGGGTCCTCAGATACGCAGTATTTT.

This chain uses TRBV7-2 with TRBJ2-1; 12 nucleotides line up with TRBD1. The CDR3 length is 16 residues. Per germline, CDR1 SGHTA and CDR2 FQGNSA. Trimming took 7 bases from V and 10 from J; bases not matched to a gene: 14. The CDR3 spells CASTLIPGQGASEQFF. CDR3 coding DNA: TGTGCCAGCACACTAATACCGGGACAGGGGGCTTCGGAGCAGTTCTTC.

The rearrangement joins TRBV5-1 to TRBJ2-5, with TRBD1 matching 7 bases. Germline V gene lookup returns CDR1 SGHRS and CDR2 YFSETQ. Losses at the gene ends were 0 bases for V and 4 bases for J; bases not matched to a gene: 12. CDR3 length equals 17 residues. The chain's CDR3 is CASSLGRQGFGLETQYF. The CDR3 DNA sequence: TGCGCCAGCAGCTTGGGGAGACAGGGTTTTGGTTTAGAGACCCAGTACTTC.

CDR3 in amino acids: CASSLPPGGETQYF. The CDR3 coding sequence is TGTGCCAGCAGCTTACCTCCAGGAGGGGAGACCCAGTACTTC. This chain uses TRBV7-9 with TRBJ2-5; TRBD2 might be the D (6 bases). The CDR3 sequence is 14 residues long. V lost 2 bases and J 5 bases, leaving 12 bases between the germline ends. Germline V lookup: CDR1 SEHNR, CDR2 FQNEAQ (reference sequence).

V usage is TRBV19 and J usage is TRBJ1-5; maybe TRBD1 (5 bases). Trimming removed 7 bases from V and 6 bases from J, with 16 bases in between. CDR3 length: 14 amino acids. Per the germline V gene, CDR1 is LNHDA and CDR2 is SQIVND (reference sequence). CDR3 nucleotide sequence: TGTGCCAGTACCCTTGGGGGGGGAGCTCAGCCCCAGCATTTT. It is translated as CASTLGGGAQPQHF.

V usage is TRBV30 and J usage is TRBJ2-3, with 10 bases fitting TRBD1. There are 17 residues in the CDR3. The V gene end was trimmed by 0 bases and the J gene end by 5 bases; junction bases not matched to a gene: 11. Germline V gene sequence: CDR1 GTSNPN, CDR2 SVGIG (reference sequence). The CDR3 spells CAWSVNRWTGGKDTQYF. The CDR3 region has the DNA TGTGCCTGGAGTGTAAATCGCTGGACAGGGGGAAAAGATACGCAGTATTTT.